The entry below describes one TCR beta chain. This entry is derived from a study of blood T cell repertoires in COVID-19. Profiling relied on immunoSEQ multiplex PCR, and the TCRdb table lists in-frame clones only, not all of them. The sample records 200,000 to 250,000 clones, approximately 87% being singletons. This sequence was found in a woman in her seventies with active or convalescent COVID-19. The specimen was peripheral blood.

The CDR3 region is CASSEAAGGSPLHF. DNA for the CDR3: TGTGCCAGCAGTGAAGCGGCCGGGGGTTCACCCCTCCACTTT. The chain combines TRBV6-1 with TRBJ1-6; weak D call: TRBD1 (5 bases). The germline V gene has CDR1 MNHNS and CDR2 SASEGT. The length of the CDR3 is 14 residues. Trimming removed 0 bases at V and 9 bases at J, with 9 bases between.